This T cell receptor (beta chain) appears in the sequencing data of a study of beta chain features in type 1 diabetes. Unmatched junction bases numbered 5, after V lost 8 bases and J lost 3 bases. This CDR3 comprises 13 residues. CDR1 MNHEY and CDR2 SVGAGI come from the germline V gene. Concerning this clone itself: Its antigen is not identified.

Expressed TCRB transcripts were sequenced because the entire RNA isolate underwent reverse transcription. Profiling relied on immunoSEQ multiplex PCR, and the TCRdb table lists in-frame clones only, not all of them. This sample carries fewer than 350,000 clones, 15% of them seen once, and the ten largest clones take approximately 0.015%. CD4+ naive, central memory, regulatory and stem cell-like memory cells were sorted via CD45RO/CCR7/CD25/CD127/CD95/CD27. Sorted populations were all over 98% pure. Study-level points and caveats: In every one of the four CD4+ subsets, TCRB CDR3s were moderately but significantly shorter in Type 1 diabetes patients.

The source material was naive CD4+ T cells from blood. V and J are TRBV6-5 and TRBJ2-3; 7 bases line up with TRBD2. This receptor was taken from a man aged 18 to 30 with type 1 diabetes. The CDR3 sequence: CASGGDWTDTQYF. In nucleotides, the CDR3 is TGTGCCAGCGGGGGGGACTGGACAGATACGCAGTATTTT.